Below, one T cell receptor (beta chain) is given with its context. Its antigen is still unknown. The sample belongs to a study of OX40 agonist ivuxolimab in advanced cancers. As for the study in general: A diagnosis of hepatocellular carcinoma, melanoma, renal cell or head and neck cancer was present in dose-escalation patients. The mean age was 60 years, ranging from about 20 to 79, with roughly four fifths of participants male.

Sequenced by immunoSEQ multiplex PCR; TCRdb stores in-frame clones only, minus some. There are over 85,000 clones in the sample; 85% to 95% occur only once, and about 0.3% lies in the top ten. In germline, CDR1 is MNHEY, CDR2 SVGAGI. The CDR3 totals 14 residues. V was clipped by 4 bases and J by 3 bases, with 12 bases between them. General study results and limits: The authors did not determine the antigen specificity of the expanded peripheral T cells. At 0.1 to 3.0 mg/kg and by week 6, CD4+ and CD8+ T cells in the blood had expanded clonally.

The input for sequencing was CD4+ or CD8+ T cells sorted from blood, taken in a trial of the OX40 agonist ivuxolimab. The source of this sequence is an adult with an advanced solid tumor such as melanoma, head and neck, liver or kidney cancer. This chain joins TRBV6-5 and TRBJ1-1, with a possible D match to TRBD1 (5 bases). The CDR3 bases are TGTGCCAGCAGTTCCCCAACAGGAGACACTGAAGCTTTCTTT. Its protein product is CASSSPTGDTEAFF.